The rows below give T cell receptor beta chains drawn from one sample of a study of T cell repertoires in cytomegalovirus infection. MiXCR, run by TCRdb on the reads, gives a single entry per CDR3 protein. The table records approximately 1,000,000 distinct CDR3 sequences, about 33% of them present only once. These receptors have no known antigen. The sequenced sample was cultured CD8+ T cells from PBMCs, obtained from culture after CMV antigen stimulation. These TCRs come from a human donor in good health (CMV status not recorded). Some clones in this sample may be carry-over from other donors' samples. CDR3s include the opening cysteine and the closing phenylalanine or tryptophan. Fields, in order: V gene, clone size, D gene, J gene, CDR3 protein, CDR3 DNA. A D gene is named only where the DNA matches it firmly. Clone sizes are given selectively: once, few, many, or a class where the clone is expanded.

TRBV5-6	.	TRBD1	TRBJ1-4	CASSYGTGGYEKLFF	TGTGCCAGTAGCTACGGGACAGGGGGCTATGAAAAACTGTTTTTT
TRBV6-2/TRBV6-3	.	TRBD1	TRBJ2-1	CASSPEQGPLSSNEQFF	TGTGCCAGCAGTCCTGAACAGGGGCCCCTATCGAGCAATGAGCAGTTCTTC
TRBV6-1	few	TRBD1	TRBJ1-5	CASFGQGGNQPQHF	TGTGCCAGCTTCGGACAGGGCGGCAATCAGCCCCAGCATTTT
TRBV7-9	few	.	TRBJ2-1	CASSSPQIKEQFF	TGTGCCAGCAGCTCCCCGCAAATTAAGGAGCAGTTCTTC
TRBV11-2	once	TRBD1	TRBJ2-2	CASSPDRGGDTGELFF	TGTGCCAGCAGCCCGGACAGGGGAGGTGACACCGGGGAGCTGTTTTTT
TRBV12-3/TRBV12-4	few	.	TRBJ1-1	CASSLKWPFEAFF	TGTGCCAGCAGTTTAAAATGGCCGTTTGAAGCTTTCTTT
TRBV12-3/TRBV12-4	.	.	TRBJ2-7	CAGTPNPLVYEQYF	TGTGCCGGCACCCCCAATCCCCTAGTATACGAGCAGTACTTC
TRBV19	few	TRBD1	TRBJ1-5	CASTLRPLARTGVTQPQHF	TGTGCCAGTACTCTACGACCCCTGGCCCGGACAGGGGTGACTCAGCCCCAGCATTTT
TRBV5-1	.	.	TRBJ1-2	CASSQETGYVGGYTF	TGCGCCAGCAGCCAAGAGACCGGCTATGTTGGTGGCTACACCTTC
TRBV7-8	few	.	TRBJ2-2	CASSLTGWGSNTGELFF	TGTGCCAGCAGCTTAACGGGGTGGGGTTCGAACACCGGGGAGCTGTTTTTT
TRBV14	few	.	TRBJ2-3	CASSPGVEITDTQYF	TGTGCCAGCAGCCCGGGGGTCGAGATCACAGATACGCAGTATTTT
TRBV27	few	TRBD1	TRBJ2-1	CASSIRDRAMNEQFF	TGTGCCAGCAGTATCCGGGACAGGGCCATGAATGAGCAGTTCTTC
TRBV20-1	few	TRBD1	TRBJ1-5	CSARWGSRTGGNQPQHF	TGCAGTGCTAGGTGGGGCTCCAGGACAGGTGGCAATCAGCCCCAGCATTTT
TRBV7-6	.	.	TRBJ2-1	CASSSRQRGNEQFF	TGTGCCAGCAGCTCCCGACAGAGGGGGAATGAACAGTTCTTC